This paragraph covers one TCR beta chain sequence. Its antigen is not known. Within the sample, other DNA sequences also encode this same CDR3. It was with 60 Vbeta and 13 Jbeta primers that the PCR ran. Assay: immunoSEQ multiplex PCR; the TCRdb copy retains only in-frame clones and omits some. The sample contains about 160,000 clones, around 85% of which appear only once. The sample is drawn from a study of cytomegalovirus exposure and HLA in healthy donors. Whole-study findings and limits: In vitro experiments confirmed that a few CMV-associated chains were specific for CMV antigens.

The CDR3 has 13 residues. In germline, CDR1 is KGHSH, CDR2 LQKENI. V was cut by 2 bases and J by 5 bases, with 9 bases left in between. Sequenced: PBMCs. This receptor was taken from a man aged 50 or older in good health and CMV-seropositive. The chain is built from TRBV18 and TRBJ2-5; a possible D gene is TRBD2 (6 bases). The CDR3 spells CASSPGGHETQYF. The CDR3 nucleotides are TGTGCCAGCTCACCAGGAGGGCATGAGACCCAGTACTTC.